A selection of T cell receptor beta chains follows, all from one sample in a study of cytomegalovirus exposure and HLA in healthy donors. Clones were read by immunoSEQ multiplex PCR, and TCRdb kept only the in-frame ones, dropping some. The sample consists of about 120,000 clones, about 75% of them appearing once. Sequencing was performed on PBMCs. The receptors stem from a woman aged 35 to 49 in good health and CMV-seropositive. The CDR3 runs from the conserved cysteine through the conserved F or W. The D gene is left open where the match is weak. Size is omitted from some rows. Given values are once, few, many or a class for expanded clones.

few	TRBV6-1	TRBJ2-3	TRBD2	CASSDQLAGATDTQYF	TGTGCCAGCAGTGACCAACTAGCGGGAGCAACAGATACGCAGTATTTT
once	TRBV5-6	TRBJ1-2	TRBD1	CASSQLSPGGFYGYTF	TGTGCCAGCAGCCAACTTTCCCCAGGGGGTTTCTATGGCTACACCTTC
.	TRBV19	TRBJ1-1	.	CASSIYSVNTEAFF	TGTGCCAGTAGTATTTATTCGGTGAACACTGAAGCTTTCTTT
.	TRBV7-3	TRBJ1-1	.	CASSLIRRRMNTEAFF	TGTGCCAGCAGCTTAATTCGACGGAGAATGAACACTGAAGCTTTCTTT
.	TRBV7-9	TRBJ1-2	.	CASIGGANYGYTF	TGTGCCAGCATCGGGGGGGCTAACTATGGCTACACCTTC
.	TRBV27	TRBJ2-7	TRBD1	CASSAGTGKYEQYF	TGTGCCAGCAGCGCCGGGACAGGGAAGTACGAGCAGTACTTC
.	TRBV4-3	TRBJ1-2	.	CASSQGLTGYGYTF	TGCGCCAGCAGCCAAGGTCTGACGGGCTATGGCTACACCTTC
.	TRBV11-2	TRBJ2-1	TRBD1	CASSFAGTGSLGEQFF	TGTGCCAGCAGCTTCGCCGGGACAGGGAGTTTAGGAGAGCAGTTCTTC
.	TRBV5-6	TRBJ2-7	.	CASSLTSSYEQYF	TGTGCCAGCAGCTTGACTAGCAGCTACGAGCAGTACTTC
few	TRBV10-3	TRBJ1-6	TRBD1	CAISGQGGGNSPLHF	TGTGCCATCAGTGGACAGGGGGGAGGCAATTCACCCCTCCACTTT
few	TRBV19	TRBJ1-1	.	CASSIRSTRANTEAFF	TGTGCCAGTAGTATTCGATCGACCAGGGCGAACACTGAAGCTTTCTTT
.	TRBV5-1	TRBJ2-7	TRBD2	CASSRGVAGMGEQYF	TGCGCCAGCAGCCGGGGGGTAGCGGGGATGGGGGAGCAGTACTTC
.	TRBV14	TRBJ1-1	.	CASSQDAGAGTEAFF	TGTGCCAGCAGCCAAGACGCGGGGGCGGGCACTGAAGCTTTCTTT
once	TRBV9	TRBJ2-1	TRBD1	CASSVAGQGFLNEQFF	TGTGCCAGCAGCGTAGCTGGACAGGGATTTCTAAATGAGCAGTTCTTC
.	TRBV7-2	TRBJ2-3	TRBD2	CASSSLAGGTDTQYF	TGTGCCAGCAGCTCCCTAGCGGGGGGGACAGATACGCAGTATTTT
.	TRBV19	TRBJ2-2	.	CASSIAAGELFF	TGTGCCAGTAGTATAGCCGCCGGGGAGCTGTTTTTT
.	TRBV6-5	TRBJ1-6	TRBD1	CASSLGQGGNSPLHF	TGTGCCAGCAGCCTGGGACAGGGAGGTAATTCACCCCTCCACTTT
.	TRBV7-2	TRBJ2-1	.	CASSLGGLGNEQFF	TGTGCCAGCAGCTTAGGAGGGCTAGGGAATGAGCAGTTCTTC
.	TRBV5-1	TRBJ2-7	TRBD1	CASSFRDRGPNEQYF	TGCGCCAGCAGCTTTCGGGACAGGGGGCCTAACGAGCAGTACTTC
.	TRBV27	TRBJ2-7	TRBD1	CASSGPGQGPYEQYF	TGTGCCAGCAGTGGACCGGGACAGGGCCCCTACGAGCAGTACTTC
.	TRBV9	TRBJ2-1	TRBD2	CASGLVAGLYNEQFF	TGTGCCAGCGGCCTCGTAGCGGGCCTTTACAATGAGCAGTTCTTC
.	TRBV19	TRBJ2-7	.	CASSPGGPYEQYF	TGTGCCAGTAGCCCAGGAGGGCCCTACGAGCAGTACTTC
.	TRBV4-2	TRBJ2-7	.	CASSQDWQESYEQYF	TGTGCCAGCAGCCAAGATTGGCAGGAATCCTACGAGCAGTACTTC
few	TRBV9	TRBJ2-3	.	CASSLTQGLGGDTQYF	TGTGCCAGCAGCCTAACGCAGGGGCTTGGGGGAGATACGCAGTATTTT
.	TRBV6-5	TRBJ2-1	TRBD1	CASSYGQGYNEQFF	TGTGCCAGCAGTTATGGACAGGGCTACAATGAGCAGTTCTTC
.	TRBV6-1	TRBJ2-1	TRBD1	CASSEGQGVAHEQFF	TGTGCCAGCAGTGAAGGACAGGGAGTCGCCCATGAGCAGTTCTTC
.	TRBV14	TRBJ2-3	.	CASSFGGGTDTQYF	TGTGCCAGCAGTTTTGGCGGGGGCACAGATACGCAGTATTTT
.	TRBV29-1	TRBJ1-2	.	CSVDRGTQARSSYGYTF	TGCAGCGTTGATAGGGGGACACAGGCCCGCTCTTCCTATGGCTACACCTTC
few	TRBV30	TRBJ2-1	.	CAWSRPRLQFF	TGTGCCTGGAGCCGCCCGAGACTTCAGTTCTTC
.	TRBV7-8	TRBJ2-7	.	CASSLASLALTYEQYF	TGTGCCAGCAGCTTAGCGAGCCTAGCGCTTACCTACGAGCAGTACTTC
.	TRBV28	TRBJ1-2	.	CASTVWGQGSGSGYTF	TGTGCCAGCACCGTTTGGGGGCAGGGCTCGGGTAGCGGCTACACCTTC
.	TRBV7-2	TRBJ2-2	.	CASSFQQGRTGELFF	TGTGCCAGCAGCTTTCAACAGGGCCGTACCGGGGAGCTGTTTTTT
.	TRBV7-9	TRBJ1-1	TRBD1	CASSLGTGLMGEAFF	TGTGCCAGCAGCTTAGGGACAGGGCTGATGGGTGAAGCTTTCTTT
.	TRBV27	TRBJ2-2	TRBD2	CASSYELAGVGPGELFF	TGTGCCAGCAGTTACGAGCTAGCGGGAGTGGGTCCCGGGGAGCTGTTTTTT
.	TRBV7-2	TRBJ2-1	.	CASSTVSYNEQFF	TGTGCCAGCAGCACAGTATCCTACAATGAGCAGTTCTTC
.	TRBV4-3	TRBJ1-2	.	CASSQEEAFGGYTF	TGCGCCAGCAGCCAAGAGGAGGCCTTCGGGGGCTACACCTTC
.	TRBV2	TRBJ1-1	TRBD1	CASSASGGIEAFF	TGTGCCAGCAGTGCTTCAGGGGGCATTGAAGCTTTCTTT
.	TRBV4-3	TRBJ2-7	.	CASSQDRRPAYEQYF	TGCGCCAGCAGCCAAGATAGGAGACCCGCCTACGAGCAGTACTTC
.	TRBV18	TRBJ2-5	.	CASRLDRFQETQYF	TGTGCCAGCCGTCTCGACAGGTTCCAAGAGACCCAGTACTTC
.	TRBV28	TRBJ2-3	TRBD2	CASSLAGLAGGPRGTDTQYF	TGTGCCAGCAGTTTAGCTGGGCTAGCGGGAGGCCCCAGAGGCACAGATACGCAGTATTTT
.	TRBV30	TRBJ1-4	.	CAWSPLTGRYEKLFF	TGTGCCTGGAGTCCTCTAACAGGGAGATACGAAAAACTGTTTTTT
.	TRBV5-6	TRBJ1-2	TRBD1	CASSFPTGNLGYTF	TGTGCCAGCAGCTTTCCGACAGGGAACCTTGGCTACACCTTC
.	TRBV6-6	TRBJ2-2	.	CAGQGGFNTGELFF	TGTGCCGGACAAGGGGGTTTTAACACCGGGGAGCTGTTTTTT
.	TRBV19	TRBJ1-2	TRBD1	CASSPGQDEGYYGYTF	TGTGCCAGTAGTCCCGGACAGGACGAAGGATACTATGGCTACACCTTC
.	TRBV11-2	TRBJ2-5	.	CASSLDLSGQETQYF	TGTGCCAGCAGCTTAGATCTTAGCGGCCAAGAGACCCAGTACTTC
.	TRBV5-6	TRBJ1-2	.	CASSFGGGYGYTF	TGTGCCAGCAGCTTTGGGGGGGGCTATGGCTACACCTTC
.	TRBV29-1	TRBJ1-2	.	CSVVAGNGYTF	TGCAGCGTTGTGGCAGGGAATGGCTACACCTTC
few	TRBV30	TRBJ1-2	.	CAWSVLTGGANYGYTF	TGTGCCTGGAGTGTACTCACGGGAGGGGCTAACTATGGCTACACCTTC
.	TRBV5-6	TRBJ1-1	TRBD1	CASSGMDRLAISYTEAFF	TGTGCCAGCAGCGGAATGGACAGGTTAGCCATATCGTACACTGAAGCTTTCTTT
.	TRBV7-9	TRBJ1-3	TRBD1	CAVDRVSGNTIYF	TGTGCCGTGGACAGGGTCTCTGGAAACACCATATATTTT
.	TRBV6-5	TRBJ2-7	TRBD1	CASSYSITGEYEQYF	TGTGCCAGCAGTTACTCGATAACAGGGGAGTACGAGCAGTACTTC
.	TRBV11-2	TRBJ2-5	TRBD2	CASSPWGLAGERQETQYF	TGTGCCAGCAGCCCATGGGGACTAGCGGGGGAGCGCCAAGAGACCCAGTACTTC
once	TRBV7-9	TRBJ2-1	TRBD2	CASSSSLLGRIRSYNEQFF	TGTGCCAGCAGCTCTTCCCTTCTCGGGAGGATACGATCCTACAATGAGCAGTTCTTC
.	TRBV29-1	TRBJ2-1	TRBD2	CSVLMGLAGGGEQFF	TGCAGCGTCCTAATGGGACTAGCGGGGGGGGGTGAGCAGTTCTTC
few	TRBV5-6	TRBJ1-3	TRBD1	CASSAQGQGASGNTIYF	TGTGCCAGCAGCGCTCAGGGACAGGGGGCGTCTGGAAACACCATATATTTT
.	TRBV6-5	TRBJ2-2	TRBD1	CASKQGVPNTGELFF	TGTGCCAGCAAACAGGGGGTCCCGAACACCGGGGAGCTGTTTTTT